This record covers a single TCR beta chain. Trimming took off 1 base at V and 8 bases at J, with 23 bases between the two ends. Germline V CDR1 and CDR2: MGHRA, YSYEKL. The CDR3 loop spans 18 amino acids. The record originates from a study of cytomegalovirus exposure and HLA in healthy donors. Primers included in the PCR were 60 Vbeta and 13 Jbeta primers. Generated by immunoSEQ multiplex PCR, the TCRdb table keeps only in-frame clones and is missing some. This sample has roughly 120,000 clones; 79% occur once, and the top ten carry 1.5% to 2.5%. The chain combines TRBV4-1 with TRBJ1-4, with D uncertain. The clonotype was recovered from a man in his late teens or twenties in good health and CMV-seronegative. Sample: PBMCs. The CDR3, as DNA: TGCGCCAGCAGCCAAGGGTTAAGCGGTCGTATCCCTGCGGAAAAACTGTTTTTT. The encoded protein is CASSQGLSGRIPAEKLFF.